The 14 T cell receptor beta chains presented below share a single source sample, sequenced in a study of cytotoxic CD8 clonotypes in ibrutinib-treated CLL. The repertoire was sequenced with immunoSEQ multiplex PCR; TCRdb's copy has only in-frame clones and lacks some. The profile shows 120,000 to 150,000 clones, around 90% of them singletons. The sample here was PBMCs, taken after 12 months of ibrutinib treatment. These receptors were obtained from a human donor with chronic lymphocytic leukemia.

This chain joins TRBV28 and TRBJ2-3, with a weak D call TRBD1 (6 bases). Between the trimmed V and J ends, which lost 5 bases and 3 bases, there was a span of 18 bases. In germline, CDR1 is MDHEN, CDR2 SYDVKM. The CDR3 has 16 residues. Written as DNA, the CDR3 is TGTGCCAGCAGTGAAAACAGGGTCTCCAGAACAGATACGCAGTATTTT. Its translation: CASSENRVSRTDTQYF.

The J gene is TRBJ2-1, the V gene TRBV15; 8 positions match TRBD2. Germline trimming cut 1 base from V and 6 bases from J; bases unmatched to any gene: 2. CDR1 is LNHNV, CDR2 YYDKDF, per germline (reference sequence). This CDR3 is built from 14 residues. CDR3 nucleotide sequence: TGTGCCACCAGCAGAGGGGGGACTAGCAATGAGCAGTTCTTC. It yields the protein CATSRGGTSNEQFF.

The chain has TRBV5-1 and TRBJ1-5; D is unclear. Deletions cut 5 bases from V and 3 bases from J, with 9 bases between. The CDR3 runs 13 residues. Germline values: CDR1 SGHRS, CDR2 YFSETQ. CDR3 loop: CASRVQDNQPQHF. The CDR3 DNA is TGCGCCAGCAGAGTTCAGGACAATCAGCCCCAGCATTTT. Combining the CDR3 with reference TRBV5-1 and TRBJ1-5 gives the whole variable domain KAGVTQTPRYLIKTRGQQVTLSCSPISGHRSVSWYQQTPGQGLQFLFEYFSETQRNKGNFPGRFSGRQFSNSRSEMNVSTLELGDSALYLCASRVQDNQPQHFGDGTRLSIL.

This rearrangement joins TRBV4-2 to TRBJ2-3; D may correspond to TRBD1 or TRBD2 (5 bases each). Trimming pared 5 bases from V and 0 bases from J, leaving 15 bases between. CDR1 LGHNA and CDR2 YNFKEQ come from the germline V gene. CDR3 length: 16 residues. In DNA form, the CDR3 reads TGTGCCAGCAGCTTAAGGACGGGGCCTAGCACAGATACGCAGTATTTT. As protein: CASSLRTGPSTDTQYF.

This clone was observed a single time. This chain uses TRBV7-9 with TRBJ1-4; 7 bases line up with TRBD1. Germline lookup yields CDR1 SEHNR and CDR2 FQNEAQ (reference sequence). This CDR3 comprises 14 residues. V trimming: 5 bases; J trimming: 3 bases; junction bases outside the gene matches: 3. This chain's CDR3 is CASSRGQPNEKLFF. Written as DNA, the CDR3 is TGTGCCAGCAGCCGGGGACAGCCTAATGAAAAACTGTTTTTT.

The V gene is TRBV2, the J gene TRBJ2-3; TRBD2 matches at 7 bases. The J segment lost 5 bases and the V segment lost 7 bases, leaving 9 bases of the junction unmatched. The germline gives CDR1 SNHLY, CDR2 FYNNEI. The CDR3 totals 14 residues. Written as DNA, the CDR3 is TGTGCCAGCAAAGAGCGGGAATGGGGAGATACGCAGTATTTT. Its protein product is CASKEREWGDTQYF. The complete variable domain, with remaining parts taken from reference TRBV2 and TRBJ2-3, reads EPEVTQTPSHQVTQMGQEVILRCVPISNHLYFYWYRQILGQKVEFLVSFYNNEISEKSEIFDDQFSVERPDGSNFTLKIRSTKLEDSAMYFCASKEREWGDTQYFGPGTRLTVL.

The genes are TRBV27 and TRBJ2-7, with TRBD2 as a possible D gene (6 bases). The germline gives CDR1 MNHEY, CDR2 SMNVEV (reference sequence). Trimming took 6 bases from V and 2 from J, leaving 14 bases between them. The CDR3 covers 14 residues. CDR3 in DNA: TGTGCCAGCAGCGCGGGGACTTACACCTACGAGCAGTACTTC. Residues: CASSAGTYTYEQYF.

The V call is TRBV5-1, the J call TRBJ2-5; tentatively, D is TRBD1 (5 bases). Germline V gene data show CDR1 as SGHRS and CDR2 as YFSETQ. The CDR3 is 13 amino acids. V gave up 2 bases and J gave up 5 bases, with 10 bases separating them. The DNA for the CDR3 is TGCGCCAGCAGCTTCAGGGTAGGGGAGACCCAGTACTTC. Protein: CASSFRVGETQYF.

The chain joins TRBV6-4 to TRBJ2-3; D might be TRBD1 (6 bases). The CDR3 spans 13 residues. CDR1 is MRHNA and CDR2 is SNTAGT in the germline V gene. V dropped 5 bases and J dropped 3 bases, with 9 bases sitting between them. The CDR3 region has the DNA TGTGCCAGCAGTCCTACAGGGACAGATACGCAGTATTTT. Amino acids: CASSPTGTDTQYF.

In its sample, this clone was seen once. The V gene is TRBV6-1, the J gene TRBJ1-5; D is ambiguous. The CDR3 has 14 amino acids. The germline V gene has CDR1 MNHNS and CDR2 SASEGT. Trimming stripped 5 bases from V and 8 bases from J, with 16 bases between. The CDR3: CASSQITEGEPQHF. DNA of the CDR3: TGTGCCAGCAGTCAGATCACGGAGGGCGAGCCCCAGCATTTT.

The rearrangement links TRBV14 to TRBJ2-7; D is unclear. The CDR3 sequence is 13 residues long. Germline V gives CDR1 SGHDN, CDR2 FVKESK. V shed 2 bases and J shed 4 bases, with 9 bases lying between them. CDR3 nucleotide sequence: TGTGCCAGCAGCCAATTTGTGGGATACGAGCAGTACTTC. Protein product: CASSQFVGYEQYF.

A few counts support this clone. The chain carries TRBV7-9 and TRBJ2-7; the D gene is possibly TRBD1 (6 bases). In germline, CDR1 is SEHNR, CDR2 FQNEAQ (reference sequence). V shed 7 bases and J shed 0 bases, with 13 bases lying between them. CDR3 size: 14 residues. The CDR3 region has the DNA TGTGCCAGCACGCTACAGGGAGCCTCCTACGAGCAGTACTTC. Its protein product is CASTLQGASYEQYF.

This clone was counted once. The V and J genes are TRBV7-2 and TRBJ2-3, with 12 bases aligning to TRBD2. The CDR3 extends over 17 amino acids. The trim removed 0 bases at V and 4 bases at J, leaving 5 bases unmatched. CDR1 is SGHTA, CDR2 FQGNSA, per germline. CDR3 sequence: CASSLALASGRADTQYF. The DNA for the CDR3 is TGTGCCAGCAGCTTAGCGCTGGCTAGCGGGAGGGCAGATACGCAGTATTTT.

V is TRBV5-4 and J is TRBJ2-3; TRBD1 matches at 7 bases. The CDR3 has 16 residues. Trimming removed 3 bases from V and 1 base from J; junction bases left unmatched: 8. Germline CDR1 is SGHNT and CDR2 is YYREEE (reference sequence). CDR3 bases: TGTGCCAGCAGCTCAGGCAACAGGGGAGGCACAGATACGCAGTATTTT. Its translation is CASSSGNRGGTDTQYF.